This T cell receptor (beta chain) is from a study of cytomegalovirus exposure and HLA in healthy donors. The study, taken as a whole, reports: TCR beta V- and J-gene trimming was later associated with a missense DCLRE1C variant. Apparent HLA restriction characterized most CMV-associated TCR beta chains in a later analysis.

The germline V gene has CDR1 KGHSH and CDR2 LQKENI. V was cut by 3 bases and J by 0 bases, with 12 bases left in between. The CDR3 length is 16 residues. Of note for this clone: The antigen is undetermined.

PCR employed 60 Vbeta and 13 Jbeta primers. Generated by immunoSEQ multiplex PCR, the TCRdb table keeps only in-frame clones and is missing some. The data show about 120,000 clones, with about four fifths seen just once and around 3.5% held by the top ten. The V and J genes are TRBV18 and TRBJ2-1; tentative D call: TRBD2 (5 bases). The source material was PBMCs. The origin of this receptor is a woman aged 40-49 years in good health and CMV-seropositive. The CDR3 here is CASSPVRGSSYNEQFF. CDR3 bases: TGTGCCAGCTCACCCGTTCGGGGAAGCTCCTACAATGAGCAGTTCTTC.